This is a list of T cell receptor beta chains from one sample in a study of T-cell reconstitution after alpha-beta-depleted transplantation in children. One entry per CDR3 protein, called by TCRdb with MiXCR from the PCR reads. The top ten hold 2.4% of the sample, which has about 340,000 distinct CDR3 sequences, 10% seen once. Sequencing was performed on PBMCs from the stem cell graft donor, taken from the stem cell graft. These receptors all stem from a human donor who donated a stem cell graft to a child with acute lymphoblastic leukemia. CDR3s include the opening cysteine and the closing phenylalanine or tryptophan. Fields, in order: clone size, D gene, V gene, J gene, CDR3 DNA, CDR3 protein. A D gene is named only where the DNA matches it firmly. A clone size is listed for some rows: how often the clone was seen (once, few, many), or a class if it is expanded.

size: .; D: TRBD1; V: TRBV28; J: TRBJ1-4; DNA: TGTGCCAGCACGCCAGGGGGCCATGAAAAACTGTTTTTT; CDR3: CASTPGGHEKLFF
size: .; D: .; V: TRBV20-1; J: TRBJ1-5; DNA: TGCAGTGCTAGGCAGGGGCCCGATCAGCCCCAGCATTTT; CDR3: CSARQGPDQPQHF
size: many; D: TRBD2; V: TRBV27; J: TRBJ2-5; DNA: TGTGCCAGCAGGGGGGGACTAGCGGGAGTGGAGACCCAGTACTTC; CDR3: CASRGGLAGVETQYF
size: few; D: .; V: TRBV12-3/TRBV12-4; J: TRBJ1-6; DNA: TGTGCCAGCAGTTTAATGGGCTCCTATAATTCACCCCTCCACTTT; CDR3: CASSLMGSYNSPLHF
size: .; D: TRBD1; V: TRBV5-1; J: TRBJ2-3; DNA: TGCGCCAGCAGCCCCCGGGACAGGGGGGTTTTCCGAGATACGCAGTATTTT; CDR3: CASSPRDRGVFRDTQYF
size: few; D: .; V: TRBV27; J: TRBJ1-1; DNA: TGTGCCAGCAGTTTGGGTTTTGGAACGGGGACGGACACTGAAGCTTTCTTT; CDR3: CASSLGFGTGTDTEAFF
size: .; D: TRBD1; V: TRBV27; J: TRBJ1-4; DNA: TGTGCCAGCAGTTTGTGGCAGGGGGCCGGAACCGAAAAACTGTTTTTT; CDR3: CASSLWQGAGTEKLFF
size: few; D: TRBD2; V: TRBV7-9; J: TRBJ2-1; DNA: TGTGCCAGCAGCCACTACCAGACTAGCGGGAGGGGATTCTACAATGAGCAGTTCTTC; CDR3: CASSHYQTSGRGFYNEQFF
size: many; D: .; V: TRBV5-1; J: TRBJ2-1; DNA: TGCGCCAGCAGCTTAAGGGGGGATCCCTACAATGAGCAGTTCTTC; CDR3: CASSLRGDPYNEQFF
size: .; D: .; V: TRBV7-8; J: TRBJ2-1; DNA: TGTGCCAGCAGCTTATTACAGGGCTCCTACAATGAGCAGTTCTTC; CDR3: CASSLLQGSYNEQFF
size: few; D: .; V: TRBV19; J: TRBJ2-3; DNA: TGTGCCAGTAGGTCCGGGGGCACAGATACGCAGTATTTT; CDR3: CASRSGGTDTQYF
size: .; D: TRBD2; V: TRBV7-3; J: TRBJ2-1; DNA: TGTGCCAGCAGCTTAATAGCGGGGCTTGAGCAGTTCTTC; CDR3: CASSLIAGLEQFF
size: .; D: TRBD1; V: TRBV5-1; J: TRBJ2-5; DNA: TGCGCCAGCAGCATGGACAGGGTGGAGACCCAGTACTTC; CDR3: CASSMDRVETQYF
size: many; D: .; V: TRBV12-3/TRBV12-4; J: TRBJ2-7; DNA: TGTGCCAGCAGCGTACAGGGCTCCTACGAGCAGTACTTC; CDR3: CASSVQGSYEQYF
size: few; D: TRBD1; V: TRBV20-1; J: TRBJ2-2; DNA: TGCAGTGCTAAATATGCAGGGGGAACCACCGGGGAGCTGTTTTTT; CDR3: CSAKYAGGTTGELFF
size: few; D: TRBD2; V: TRBV20-1; J: TRBJ2-2; DNA: TGCAGTGCTAGGAGCGGGGCTAACACCGGGGAGCTGTTTTTT; CDR3: CSARSGANTGELFF